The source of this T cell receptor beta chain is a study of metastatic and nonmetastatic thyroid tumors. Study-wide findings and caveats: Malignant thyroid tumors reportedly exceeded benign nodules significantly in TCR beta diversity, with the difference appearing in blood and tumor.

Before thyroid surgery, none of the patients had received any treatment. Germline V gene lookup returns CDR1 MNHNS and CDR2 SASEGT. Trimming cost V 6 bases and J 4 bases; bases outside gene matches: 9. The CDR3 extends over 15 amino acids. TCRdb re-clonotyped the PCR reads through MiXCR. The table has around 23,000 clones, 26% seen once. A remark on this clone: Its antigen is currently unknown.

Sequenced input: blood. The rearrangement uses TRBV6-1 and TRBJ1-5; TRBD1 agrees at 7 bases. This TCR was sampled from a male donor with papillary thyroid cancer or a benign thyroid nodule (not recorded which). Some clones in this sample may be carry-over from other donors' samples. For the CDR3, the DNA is TGTGCCAGCAGCGAATACGGGACAGTTAATCAGCCCCAGCATTTT. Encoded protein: CASSEYGTVNQPQHF.